A single sample is the source of the 29 T cell receptor beta chains below, sequenced in a study of blood T cells in healthy people across ages. Combining a sample-barcoded 5' primer with a J-beta primer mix, a second PCR ran for about 7 to 11 cycles. In TCRdb, the 5' RACE reads were re-called with MiXCR into one record per CDR3 protein. Of 800,000 to 950,000 distinct CDR3 sequences detected, around 34% appear once; the ten largest clones hold over 10%. Sequences were obtained from blood. The receptors shown here come from a young man in good health.

This clonotype was found a few times. This rearrangement joins TRBV7-2 to TRBJ1-4; the match to TRBD1 covers 7 bases. Per the germline V gene, CDR1 is SGHTA and CDR2 is FQGNSA. The CDR3 covers 14 residues. J lost 10 bases, V lost 3 bases, and 8 bases had no gene match. In DNA, the CDR3 is TGTGCCAGCAGCTTTAGTGACAGGGTGGGAAAACTGTTTTTT. This encodes CASSFSDRVGKLFF.

This clonotype was detected only once. Its ends do not fully match the called genes, so a read error is possible. The gene calls are TRBV7-2 and TRBJ2-1; 8 bases match TRBD1. Per germline, CDR1 SGHTA and CDR2 FQGNSA. The CDR3 is made up of 15 amino acids. CDR3 sequence (DNA): TGTGCCAGCAGTTCCGACAGGGGCTCCTGCAATGAGCAGTTCTTC. Encoded protein: CASSSDRGSCNEQFF.

This clonotype occurred once. V and J are TRBV27 and TRBJ1-2, with D tentatively TRBD1 (6 bases). Germline V gene sequence: CDR1 MNHEY, CDR2 SMNVEV (reference sequence). Trimming pared 1 base from V and 2 bases from J, leaving 11 bases between. The CDR3 is 15 amino acids. Here the CDR3 reads CASSLLWGANYGYTF. In nucleotides, the CDR3 is TGTGCCAGCAGTTTATTATGGGGGGCCAACTATGGCTACACCTTC.

This clonotype has only a few counts. The V gene is TRBV12-3 or TRBV12-4, the J gene TRBJ2-3; D is perhaps TRBD1 or TRBD2 (6 bases each). This CDR3 has 17 amino acids. V gave up 6 bases and J gave up 0 bases, with 19 bases separating them. CDR3: CASRQYFGGRSTDTQYF. DNA for the CDR3: TGTGCCAGCAGGCAATACTTCGGGGGCCGTAGCACAGATACGCAGTATTTT.

This clonotype was detected only a few times. The V call is TRBV30, the J call TRBJ2-5; maybe TRBD1 (5 bases). V was trimmed by 0 bases and J by 2 bases, leaving 7 bases between them. The germline V gene has CDR1 GTSNPN and CDR2 SVGIG (reference sequence). The CDR3 spans 13 residues. The CDR3 DNA is TGTGCCTGGAGTGTAAACAGGCAAGAGACCCAGTACTTC. This encodes CAWSVNRQETQYF.

This clonotype was detected only a few times. J is TRBJ2-7 and V is TRBV9, with a possible D match to TRBD1 (6 bases). Trimming pared 4 bases from V and 3 bases from J, leaving 17 bases between. Germline CDR1 is SGDLS and CDR2 is YYNGEE. This CDR3 has 15 amino acids. The CDR3 region has the DNA TGTGCCAGCAGCCCCAACCGGGACACCGACTACGAGCAGTACTTC. Protein: CASSPNRDTDYEQYF.

The rearrangement joins TRBV3-1 to TRBJ2-3; possible D gene TRBD2, 5 bases. The CDR3 totals 16 residues. CDR1 LGHDT and CDR2 YNNKEL come from the germline V gene (reference sequence). The germline V and J ends were trimmed by 8 bases and 2 bases, with 20 bases remaining between them. The CDR3 reads CASGRARLPHTDTQYF. The CDR3 DNA reads TGTGCCAGCGGCCGAGCAAGACTACCACACACAGATACGCAGTATTTT.

This clonotype has more than one count but fewer than ten. The rearrangement uses TRBV5-6 and TRBJ1-5; 9 bases match TRBD1. The CDR3 has 16 amino acids. V was pared by 4 bases and J by 1 base, with 6 bases of the junction left unmatched. Germline V gives CDR1 SGHDT, CDR2 YYEEEE. The CDR3 loop reads CASSLKDRGSNQPQHF. The DNA for the CDR3 is TGTGCCAGCAGCCTAAAGGACAGGGGAAGCAATCAGCCCCAGCATTTT.

This clonotype was seen only a few times. The rearrangement joins TRBV7-9 to TRBJ1-6; the match to TRBD1 covers 9 bases. The germline CDR1 and CDR2 sequences are SEHNR and FQNEAQ (reference sequence). Trimming took 6 bases from V and 7 from J; bases not matched to a gene: 4. This CDR3 has 14 residues. The CDR3 loop reads CASRPTGGNSPLHF. The CDR3 coding sequence is TGTGCCAGCAGACCGACAGGGGGAAATTCACCCCTCCACTTT.

This clonotype came up a few times. This chain joins TRBV3-1 and TRBJ2-1; 9 nucleotides line up with TRBD2. CDR1 is LGHDT, CDR2 YNNKEL, per germline (reference sequence). Trimming cost V 7 bases and J 5 bases; bases outside gene matches: 12. The CDR3 extends over 16 amino acids. The CDR3 coding sequence is TGTGCCAGCAAAGAGTCGCGGGGGGGTCCCCACAATGAGCAGTTCTTC. Protein sequence: CASKESRGGPHNEQFF.

In this sample, this clonotype turned up a few times. The V and J genes are TRBV7-2 and TRBJ2-6, with 9 bases matching TRBD1. There are 17 residues in the CDR3. Germline V gives CDR1 SGHTA, CDR2 FQGNSA. The J segment lost 1 base and the V segment lost 7 bases, leaving 8 bases of the junction unmatched. CDR3 sequence: CASKQDRGVSGANVLTF. The CDR3, as DNA: TGTGCCAGCAAACAAGACAGGGGGGTTTCTGGGGCCAACGTCCTGACTTTC.

The chain employs TRBV5-1 and TRBJ2-2; weak D call: TRBD1 (6 bases). The germline gives CDR1 SGHRS, CDR2 YFSETQ. The germline V and J ends were trimmed by 4 bases and 3 bases, with 13 bases remaining between them. The CDR3 contains 15 residues. CDR3 in DNA: TGCGCCAGCAGCCCAGGGGCCCCCTACACCGGGGAGCTGTTTTTT. It specifies CASSPGAPYTGELFF. The variable domain in full, with the rest retrieved from reference TRBV5-1 and TRBJ2-2, is KAGVTQTPRYLIKTRGQQVTLSCSPISGHRSVSWYQQTPGQGLQFLFEYFSETQRNKGNFPGRFSGRQFSNSRSEMNVSTLELGDSALYLCASSPGAPYTGELFFGEGSRLTVL.

There are a few counts of this clonotype. The chain couples TRBV4-3 to TRBJ1-4; possible D gene TRBD1, 5 bases. V lost 0 bases, J lost 4 bases, and 21 bases lay in between. CDR3 length: 19 amino acids. The germline V gene encodes CDR1 LGHNA and CDR2 YSLEER. Here the CDR3 reads CASSQDRWAKQEDNEKLFF. The CDR3 bases are TGCGCCAGCAGCCAAGATAGGTGGGCTAAACAGGAGGATAATGAAAAACTGTTTTTT.

This chain connects TRBV3-1 to TRBJ2-1, with TRBD2 as a possible D gene (6 bases). The CDR3 sequence is 18 residues long. V was pared by 3 bases and J by 3 bases, with 21 bases between. Per the germline V gene, CDR1 is LGHDT and CDR2 is YNNKEL (reference sequence). The CDR3 DNA reads TGTGCCAGCAGCCACATCACCCGTGGAGGGACTCGCTACAATGAGCAGTTCTTC. Translation gives CASSHITRGGTRYNEQFF.

V is TRBV29-1 and J is TRBJ2-2; D is undetermined. V lost 8 bases and J 1 base, leaving 11 bases between the germline ends. The CDR3 runs 13 residues. CDR1 is SQVTM, CDR2 ANQGSEA, per germline. The CDR3, as DNA: TGCAGCACACGTGGGCAGAACACCGGGGAGCTGTTTTTT. Residues: CSTRGQNTGELFF.

This clonotype was seen a few times. The chain is built from TRBV7-9 and TRBJ1-2; D is possibly TRBD1 (5 bases). CDR1 and CDR2 (germline): SEHNR, FQNEAQ (reference sequence). This CDR3 is built from 15 residues. V was cut by 1 base and J by 10 bases, with 19 bases left in between. CDR3 loop: CASSLGGRVEKDYTF. CDR3 sequence (DNA): TGTGCCAGCAGCTTAGGGGGCAGGGTTGAGAAGGACTACACCTTC.

The gene calls are TRBV29-1 and TRBJ2-3; D is unclear. V was shortened by 0 bases and J by 0 bases, with 13 bases between the two germline ends. CDR3 length: 16 residues. Germline CDR1 reads SQVTM; CDR2 reads ANQGSEA. CDR3 protein: CSVEDLSTGSTDTQYF. The CDR3 bases are TGCAGCGTTGAAGATCTTTCGACTGGCAGCACAGATACGCAGTATTTT.

The chain couples TRBV20-1 to TRBJ2-3, with TRBD2 matching over 10 bases. The CDR3 extends over 19 amino acids. V gave up 0 bases and J gave up 4 bases; unmatched junction bases: 16. Germline V gene sequence: CDR1 DFQATT, CDR2 SNEGSKA (reference sequence). The CDR3 DNA sequence: TGCAGTGCTAGAGACCTCCATTATTACGCTAGCGGGAGCGCAGATACGCAGTATTTT. Translation gives CSARDLHYYASGSADTQYF.

This clonotype came up many times. The CDR3: CASSQEGGGARNEQFF. As DNA, the CDR3 is TGCGCCAGCAGCCAAGAAGGCGGGGGGGCCAGGAATGAGCAGTTCTTC. The chain couples TRBV4-1 to TRBJ2-1, with 9 bases fitting TRBD2. Germline CDR1 and CDR2: MGHRA and YSYEKL. The V and J ends lost 0 bases and 7 bases, in that order; junction bases with no gene match: 7. The CDR3 totals 16 residues.

This clonotype has just a few counts. The chain uses TRBV5-4 and TRBJ1-2; D is unclear. Trimming pared 4 bases from V and 0 bases from J, leaving 13 bases between. The CDR3 extends over 15 amino acids. Germline-derived CDR1 and CDR2 are SGHNT and YYREEE (reference sequence). The CDR3 region is CASSILREANYGYTF. CDR3 bases: TGTGCCAGCAGCATACTTCGGGAGGCTAACTATGGCTACACCTTC.

By proportion, this clonotype is medium-sized (0.01 to 0.1%). For the CDR3, the DNA is TGTGCCAGCACCACAATGCAGGGGGCTGGGGCCAACGTCCTGACTTTC. It translates to CASTTMQGAGANVLTF. V is TRBV28 and J is TRBJ2-6; TRBD1 matches 7 bases. Germline V gene sequence: CDR1 MDHEN, CDR2 SYDVKM. V lost 7 bases to trimming and J lost 2 bases; unmatched junction nucleotides: 8. CDR3 length: 16 amino acids.

In DNA form, the CDR3 reads TGCAGTGCTCAGAACGGACTAGCGGGGAGCTCCTACAATGAGCAGTTCTTC. Translating gives CSAQNGLAGSSYNEQFF. The chain joins TRBV20-1 to TRBJ2-1; 12 bases agree with TRBD2. CDR1 and CDR2 from the germline V gene are DFQATT and SNEGSKA (reference sequence). The CDR3 consists of 17 residues. Trimming took 5 bases from V and 0 from J; bases not matched to a gene: 8.

There are a few counts of this clonotype. This sequence joins TRBV5-1 and TRBJ1-1, with 9 bases that match TRBD1. V shed 4 bases and J 12 bases; nucleotides not matched to a gene: 10. Germline CDR1 and CDR2: SGHRS and YFSETQ. The CDR3 length is 13 residues. CDR3 coding DNA: TGCGCCAGCAGCCAGGCGGGACAGGGAATGACTTTCTTT. Residues: CASSQAGQGMTFF.

The CDR3 bases are TGTGCCAGCACGAAGGACAGTACTAACTATGGCTACACCTTC. It is translated as CASTKDSTNYGYTF. J is TRBJ1-2 and V is TRBV2, with TRBD1 as a possible D gene (6 bases). The CDR3 extends over 14 amino acids. V dropped 7 bases and J dropped 0 bases, with 12 bases sitting between them. Germline CDR1 is SNHLY and CDR2 is FYNNEI.

This clonotype was recorded once. The J gene is TRBJ1-5, the V gene TRBV29-1; D not certain. This CDR3 is 15 amino acids long. V was pared by 6 bases and J by 4 bases, with 19 bases between. Per germline, CDR1 SQVTM and CDR2 ANQGSEA. CDR3 residues: CSVRGPTIRNQPQHF. CDR3 nucleotides: TGCAGCGTCAGAGGCCCTACCATCAGAAATCAGCCCCAGCATTTT.

V and J are TRBV5-1 and TRBJ2-1; D is perhaps TRBD1 (6 bases). Germline CDR1 is SGHRS and CDR2 is YFSETQ. Trimming stripped 2 bases from V and 0 bases from J, with 18 bases between. The CDR3 has 18 amino acids. CDR3 protein: CASSFTGPGSISYNEQFF. The CDR3 DNA sequence: TGCGCCAGCAGCTTTACAGGGCCGGGTTCCATCTCCTACAATGAGCAGTTCTTC. Looking up the rest from reference TRBV5-1 and TRBJ2-1 gives the full variable domain: KAGVTQTPRYLIKTRGQQVTLSCSPISGHRSVSWYQQTPGQGLQFLFEYFSETQRNKGNFPGRFSGRQFSNSRSEMNVSTLELGDSALYLCASSFTGPGSISYNEQFFGPGTRLTVL.

In this sample, this clonotype turned up once. A much larger clone lies one base from this, so it may be a read error. V gene TRBV29-1 combines with J gene TRBJ2-5; no firm D call. TRBJ2-7 explains the end of the DNA better; the J call may be wrong. The CDR3 length is 11 residues. Germline CDR1 is SQVTM and CDR2 is ANQGSEA. The DNA for the CDR3 is TGCAGCGTTGAGAAGGGATACGAGCAGTACTTC. This sequence encodes CSVEKGYEQYF.

This clonotype appeared a few times. V gene TRBV25-1 combines with J gene TRBJ2-7, with D possibly TRBD1 on 5 matching bases. Germline assignment: CDR1 MGHDK and CDR2 SYGVNS. The CDR3 has 14 residues. This CDR3 reads CATRVAGPTYEQYF. CDR3 DNA: TGTGCTACCCGGGTGGCAGGGCCTACCTACGAGCAGTACTTC.

This clonotype was detected only a few times. This rearrangement joins TRBV6-2 or TRBV6-3 to TRBJ1-1, with D perhaps TRBD1 (5 bases). V lost 2 bases and J lost 0, with 10 bases in between. The germline V gene has CDR1 MNHEY and CDR2 SVGEGT. This CDR3 is built from 15 residues. This CDR3 reads CASSYPGLMNTEAFF. CDR3 nucleotide sequence: TGTGCCAGCAGTTACCCGGGACTTATGAACACTGAAGCTTTCTTT.